The present entry profiles one T cell receptor beta chain with its context. The entry originates in a study of control samples from healthy donors and cancer patients. This CDR3 comprises 13 residues. Per germline, CDR1 MDHEN and CDR2 SYDVKM. The V end lost 4 bases, the J end lost 6 bases, and 10 bases lay between the germline ends. Profiling relied on immunoSEQ multiplex PCR, and the TCRdb table lists in-frame clones only, not all of them. The sample holds about 180,000 clones, 85% to 90% seen once. Sequenced material: blood. The receptor was isolated from a woman in her forties or fifties in good health. This chain links TRBV28 with TRBJ1-5; D remains ambiguous. The CDR3 DNA is TGTGCCAGCAGTTGGGGTTTTGCTCAGCCCCAGCATTTT. Encoded protein: CASSWGFAQPQHF.